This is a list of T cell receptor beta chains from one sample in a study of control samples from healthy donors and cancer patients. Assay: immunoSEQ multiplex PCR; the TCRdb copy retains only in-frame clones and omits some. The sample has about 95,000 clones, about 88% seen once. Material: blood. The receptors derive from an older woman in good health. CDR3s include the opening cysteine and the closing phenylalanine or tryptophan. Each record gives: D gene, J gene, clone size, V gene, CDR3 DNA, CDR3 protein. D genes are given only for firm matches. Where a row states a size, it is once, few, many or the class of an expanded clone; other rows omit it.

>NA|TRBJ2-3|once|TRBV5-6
TGTGCCAGCAGCTTAACCCTAAGCAGAGACACAGATACGCAGTATTTT
CASSLTLSRDTDTQYF
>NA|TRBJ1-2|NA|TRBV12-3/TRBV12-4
TGTGCCAGCAGTTTAGCCCGTGGCTACACCTTC
CASSLARGYTF
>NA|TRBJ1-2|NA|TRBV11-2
TGTGCCAGCAGCGATATTAAGGGTACGAGAGGCAGGTCCTATTATGGCTACACCTTC
CASSDIKGTRGRSYYGYTF
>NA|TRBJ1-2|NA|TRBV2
TGTGCCAGCAGTGAACCGACAGGAACCTATGGCTACACCTTC
CASSEPTGTYGYTF
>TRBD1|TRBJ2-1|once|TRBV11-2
TGTGCCAGCACTATGACAGGGTCCCTTATCCGCTCCTACAATGAGCAGTTCTTC
CASTMTGSLIRSYNEQFF
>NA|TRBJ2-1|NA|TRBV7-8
TGTGCCAACAGCCTACCCCCTGGGCGGATCAGCTCCTACAATGAGCAGTTCTTC
CANSLPPGRISSYNEQFF
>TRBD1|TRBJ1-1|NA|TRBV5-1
TGCGCCAGCAGTCTGGGGACAGCTAGCACTGAAGCTTTCTTT
CASSLGTASTEAFF
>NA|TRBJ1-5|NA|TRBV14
TGTGCCAGCAGCCAAGTAACAGGTCAGCCCCAGCATTTT
CASSQVTGQPQHF
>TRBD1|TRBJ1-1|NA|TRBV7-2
TGTGCCAGCAGGACAGGGGGGATAGCGCCGAACACTGAAGCTTTCTTT
CASRTGGIAPNTEAFF
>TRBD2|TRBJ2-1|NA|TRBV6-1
TGTGCCAGCAGTGAAGTAGGTCTAGCGGGGAGGAATGAGCAGTTCTTC
CASSEVGLAGRNEQFF
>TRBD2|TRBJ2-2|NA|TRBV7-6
TGTGCCAGCAGCTTAGTAGCGGGAGCTTTAGGCACCGGGGAGCTGTTTTTT
CASSLVAGALGTGELFF
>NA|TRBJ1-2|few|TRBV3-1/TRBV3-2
TGTGCCAGCAGCCACGACAGTTATGGCTACACCTTC
CASSHDSYGYTF
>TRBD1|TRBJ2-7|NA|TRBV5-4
TGTGCCAGCAGCCTGGGGTTAGGGACAGGGATAAACGAGCAGTACTTC
CASSLGLGTGINEQYF
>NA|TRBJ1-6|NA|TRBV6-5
TGTGCCAGCAGTTACTCTACGGGGAATTCACCCCTCCACTTT
CASSYSTGNSPLHF
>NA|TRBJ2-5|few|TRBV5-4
TGTGCCAGCAGCTTGGCCTCAGCGGGCTCCCAAGAGACCCAGTACTTC
CASSLASAGSQETQYF
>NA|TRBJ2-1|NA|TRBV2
TGTGCCAGCAGCGTTTACAATGAGCAGTTCTTC
CASSVYNEQFF
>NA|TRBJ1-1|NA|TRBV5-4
TGTGCCAGCAGCTTGGACAGATTGCGGACTGAAGCTTTCTTT
CASSLDRLRTEAFF
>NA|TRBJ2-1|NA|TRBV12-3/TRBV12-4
TGTGCCAGCAGTTTATCGGACCCACAAGAGCAGTTCTTC
CASSLSDPQEQFF
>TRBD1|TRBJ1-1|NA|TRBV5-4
TGTGCCAGCAGCTGGGGACAGGACATGAACACTGAAGCTTTCTTT
CASSWGQDMNTEAFF
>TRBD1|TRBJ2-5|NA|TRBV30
TGTGCCTGGAGTACCCGGGACAGGGGGCTGGAGACCCAGTACTTC
CAWSTRDRGLETQYF
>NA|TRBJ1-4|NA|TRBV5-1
TGCGCCAGCCCCCGGGGGGGGGAAAAACTGTTTTTT
CASPRGGEKLFF
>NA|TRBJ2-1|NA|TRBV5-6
TGTGCCAGCAGCTCCCGACCGGGCGGTGAGCAGTTCTTC
CASSSRPGGEQFF
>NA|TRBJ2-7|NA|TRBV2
TGTGCCAGTACTCGGTACGAGCAGTACTTC
CASTRYEQYF
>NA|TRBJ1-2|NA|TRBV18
TGTGCCAGCTCACCGGGCGGGATTAACTATGGCTACACCTTC
CASSPGGINYGYTF
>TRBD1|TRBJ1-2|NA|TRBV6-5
TGTGCCAGCAAGGGGACAGGTTACTATGGCTACACCTTC
CASKGTGYYGYTF
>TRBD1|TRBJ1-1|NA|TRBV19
TGTGCCAGTAGTATAGGCAGGGGGCGGACTGAAGCTTTCTTT
CASSIGRGRTEAFF
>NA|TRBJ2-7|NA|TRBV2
TGTGCCAGCAGTGGTCAGGGACTTAGGCTTTACGAGCAGTACTTC
CASSGQGLRLYEQYF
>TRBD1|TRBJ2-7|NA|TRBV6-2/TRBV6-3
TGTGCCAGCAGATACAGGGGGTCCGTCTCCTACGAGCAGTACTTC
CASRYRGSVSYEQYF
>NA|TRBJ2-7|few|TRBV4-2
TGTGCCAGCAGCCCGGACCGGGACGGGACCTACGAGCAGTACTTC
CASSPDRDGTYEQYF
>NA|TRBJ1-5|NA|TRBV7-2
TGTGCCAGCAGCCCTACTCCGGACCTCCCACAGCCCCAGCATTTT
CASSPTPDLPQPQHF
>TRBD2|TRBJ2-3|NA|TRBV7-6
TGTGCCAGCAGCTACGGGACTAGCGGCAGTGATACGCAGTATTTT
CASSYGTSGSDTQYF
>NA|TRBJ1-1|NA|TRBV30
TGTGCCTGGAGTGTAAGTGTAGGCGAAGCTTTCTTT
CAWSVSVGEAFF
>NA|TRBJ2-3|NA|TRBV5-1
TGCGCCAGCAGCTTGGGGCGGGTTAGCACAGATACGCAGTATTTT
CASSLGRVSTDTQYF
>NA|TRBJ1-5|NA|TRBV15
TGTGCCACCAGCAGAGAACGTGGGGGAACTCAGCCCCAGCATTTT
CATSRERGGTQPQHF
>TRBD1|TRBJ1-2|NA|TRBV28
TGTGCCAGCAGTCCCCAAGGGACAGGGTCGAGTGGCTACACCTTC
CASSPQGTGSSGYTF
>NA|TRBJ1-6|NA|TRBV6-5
TGTGCCAGCAGTTACTCCAATTCACCCCTCCACTTT
CASSYSNSPLHF
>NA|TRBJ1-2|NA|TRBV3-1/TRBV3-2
TGTGCCAGCAGCCAAGAGGGTTCGACTCATAACTATGGCTACACCTTC
CASSQEGSTHNYGYTF
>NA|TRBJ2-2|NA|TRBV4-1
TGCGCCAGCAGCCAGACCTTGGGCGGGGAGCTGTTTTTT
CASSQTLGGELFF
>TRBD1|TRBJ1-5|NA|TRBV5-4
TGTGCCAGCAGCCCGGACAGGGGCAGCAATCAGCCCCAGCATTTT
CASSPDRGSNQPQHF
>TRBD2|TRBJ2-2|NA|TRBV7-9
TGTGCCAGCTGTAGCGGGGGACCTCCGAACACCGGGGAGCTGTTTTTT
CASCSGGPPNTGELFF
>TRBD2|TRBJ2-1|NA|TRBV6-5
TGTGCCACCCGGGGACTAGCGGGAGCTGGGGAGCAGTTCTTC
CATRGLAGAGEQFF
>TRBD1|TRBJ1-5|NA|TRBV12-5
TGTGCTAGTGGTTTGGGGGACAGGGGCCAGCCCCAGCATTTT
CASGLGDRGQPQHF